These 9 T cell receptor beta chains were all obtained from the same sample, sequenced in a study of blood T cell repertoires in COVID-19. Only in-frame clones appear in the TCRdb table, and some are missing; sequencing was by immunoSEQ multiplex PCR. The sample yields over 110,000 clones, 65% to 85% seen once. The sample taken for sequencing was peripheral blood. The receptors originated from a woman aged 55-69 years with acute or convalescent COVID-19.

This chain uses TRBV6-5 with TRBJ2-3; 9 bases line up with TRBD2. Germline loops: CDR1 MNHEY, CDR2 SVGAGI. This CDR3 is built from 15 residues. The V gene end was trimmed by 5 bases and the J gene end by 3 bases; junction bases not matched to a gene: 6. For the CDR3, the DNA is TGTGCCAGCAGTCAATGGCTAGCGGGGACAGATACGCAGTATTTT. Translation: CASSQWLAGTDTQYF.

This clone appeared a few times. This rearrangement joins TRBV7-9 to TRBJ1-1; D is perhaps TRBD1 (6 bases). Germline V CDR1 and CDR2: SEHNR, FQNEAQ (reference sequence). V shed 5 bases and J shed 7 bases, with 14 bases lying between them. The CDR3 length is 13 residues. CDR3 nucleotide sequence: TGTGCCAGCAGCGCACAGGGTTCGGGTGAAGCTTTCTTT. It translates to CASSAQGSGEAFF.

The V and J genes are TRBV5-6 and TRBJ2-4; 8 bases are a match to TRBD2. The CDR3 totals 17 residues. Per the germline V gene, CDR1 is SGHDT and CDR2 is YYEEEE. Trimming removed 2 bases from V and 2 bases from J; junction bases left unmatched: 9. The CDR3 DNA sequence: TGTGCCAGCAGCTTTAGGTCTAGCGGGTCGCCCAAAAACATTCAGTACTTC. Its protein is CASSFRSSGSPKNIQYF.

The chain employs TRBV10-1 and TRBJ2-2, with 10 positions matching TRBD2. V was pared by 5 bases and J by 3 bases, with 12 bases of the junction left unmatched. CDR1 WNHNN and CDR2 SYGVQD come from the germline V gene (reference sequence). The CDR3 loop spans 18 amino acids. CDR3 amino acids: CASSSNYLLAGDTGELFF. The CDR3 DNA sequence: TGCGCCAGCAGTAGCAATTACCTCCTAGCGGGAGACACCGGGGAGCTGTTTTTT.

This clone was counted once. The genes are TRBV9 and TRBJ1-3, with D hard to call. Trimming pared 4 bases from V and 2 bases from J, leaving 13 bases between. This CDR3 is built from 15 residues. Germline V gene lookup returns CDR1 SGDLS and CDR2 YYNGEE. The DNA of the CDR3 is TGTGCCAGCAGCTTTGCCGGGAGTACTGGAAACACCATATATTTT. Its translation: CASSFAGSTGNTIYF.

V gene TRBV6-6 combines with J gene TRBJ2-7; D may be TRBD1 (5 bases). The V end lost 8 bases, the J end lost 1 base, and 12 bases lay between the germline ends. Germline V gene lookup returns CDR1 MNHNY and CDR2 SVGAGI (reference sequence). The CDR3 is made up of 13 amino acids. DNA of the CDR3: TGTGCCAGCGCCTTCGCAGGGTCCTACGAGCAGTACTTC. Its protein is CASAFAGSYEQYF.

This chain uses TRBV7-9 with TRBJ2-5, with TRBD1 as a possible D gene (6 bases). Germline CDR1 is SEHNR and CDR2 is FQNEAQ (reference sequence). V lost 5 bases, J lost 1 base, and 11 bases lay in between. The CDR3 spans 14 residues. The CDR3 DNA is TGTGCCAGCAGCCGTGACAGGAGCCAAGAGACCCAGTACTTC. This codes for CASSRDRSQETQYF.

This rearrangement joins TRBV19 to TRBJ2-1, with D perhaps matching TRBD2 (6 bases). The germline gives CDR1 LNHDA, CDR2 SQIVND (reference sequence). The CDR3 is 14 amino acids. The V and J ends lost 2 bases and 6 bases respectively, with 11 bases between them. The CDR3 sequence: CASSIRLGGNEQFF. The CDR3 DNA reads as TGTGCCAGTAGTATAAGACTAGGAGGCAATGAGCAGTTCTTC.

The chain uses TRBV4-1 and TRBJ2-7, with D perhaps TRBD1 (7 bases). Trimming took off 5 bases at V and 4 bases at J, with 24 bases between the two ends. The CDR3 runs 17 residues. From germline, CDR1 is MGHRA and CDR2 YSYEKL. CDR3 bases: TGCGCCAGCAGCTCACGGAGGGGTGGGACAGTGTCGTACGAGCAGTACTTC. This codes for CASSSRRGGTVSYEQYF.